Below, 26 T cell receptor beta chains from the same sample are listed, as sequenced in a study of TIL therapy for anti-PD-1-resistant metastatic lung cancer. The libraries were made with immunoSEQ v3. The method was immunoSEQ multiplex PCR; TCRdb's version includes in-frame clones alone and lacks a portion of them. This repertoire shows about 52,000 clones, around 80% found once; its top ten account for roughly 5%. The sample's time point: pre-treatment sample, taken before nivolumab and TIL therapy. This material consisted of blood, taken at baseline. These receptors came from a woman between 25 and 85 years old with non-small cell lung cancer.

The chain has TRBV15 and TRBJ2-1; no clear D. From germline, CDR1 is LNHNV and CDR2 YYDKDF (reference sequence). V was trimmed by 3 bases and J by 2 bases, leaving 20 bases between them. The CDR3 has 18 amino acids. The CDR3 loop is CATSSDRKGVVAYNEQFF. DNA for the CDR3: TGTGCCACCAGCAGTGACCGGAAGGGCGTTGTGGCCTACAATGAGCAGTTCTTC.

As DNA, the CDR3 is TGTGCCACGAAGCCGGGGCCAGGAAATGAAAAACTGTTTTTT. Its translation: CATKPGPGNEKLFF. V and J are TRBV10-3 and TRBJ1-4; weak D call: TRBD1 (5 bases). The CDR3 has 14 amino acids. In germline, CDR1 is ENHRY, CDR2 SYGVKD. Trimming pared 10 bases from V and 5 bases from J, leaving 17 bases between.

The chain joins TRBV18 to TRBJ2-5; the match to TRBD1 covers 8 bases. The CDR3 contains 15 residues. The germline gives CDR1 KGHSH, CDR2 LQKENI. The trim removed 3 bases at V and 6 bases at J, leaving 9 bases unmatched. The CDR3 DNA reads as TGTGCCAGCTCACCCCTTGGAACAGGGGGAAAGACCCAGTACTTC. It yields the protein CASSPLGTGGKTQYF.

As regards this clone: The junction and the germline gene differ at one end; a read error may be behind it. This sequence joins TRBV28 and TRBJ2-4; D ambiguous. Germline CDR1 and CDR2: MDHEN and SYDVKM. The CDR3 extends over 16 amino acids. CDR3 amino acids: CTSSKKPSKAKNIQYF. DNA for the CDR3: TGTACCAGCAGTAAAAAACCGTCTAAAGCCAAAAACATTCAGTACTTC.

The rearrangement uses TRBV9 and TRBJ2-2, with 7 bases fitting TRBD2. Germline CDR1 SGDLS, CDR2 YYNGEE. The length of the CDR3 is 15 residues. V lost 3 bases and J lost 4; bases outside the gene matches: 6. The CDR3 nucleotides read TGTGCCAGCAGCGCCGGGACTATCAGCACCGGGGAGCTGTTTTTT. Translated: CASSAGTISTGELFF.

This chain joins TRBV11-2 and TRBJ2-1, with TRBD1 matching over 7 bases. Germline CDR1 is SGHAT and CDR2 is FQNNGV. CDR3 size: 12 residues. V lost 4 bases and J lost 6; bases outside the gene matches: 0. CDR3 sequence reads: CASSWTGNEQFF. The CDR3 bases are TGTGCCAGCAGCTGGACAGGCAATGAGCAGTTCTTC.

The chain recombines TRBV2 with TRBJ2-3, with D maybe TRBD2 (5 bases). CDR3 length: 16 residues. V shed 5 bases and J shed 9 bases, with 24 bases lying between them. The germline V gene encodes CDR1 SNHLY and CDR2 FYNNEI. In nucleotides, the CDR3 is TGTGCCAGCAGTCCGGAAGAGGGCATCGTATACGGAACGCAGTATTTT. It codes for CASSPEEGIVYGTQYF.

In DNA, the CDR3 is TGTGCCAGCACGAAGGGGACGGATCAGCCCCAGCATTTT. Encoded protein: CASTKGTDQPQHF. The gene calls are TRBV2 and TRBJ1-5; D possibly corresponds to TRBD1 (5 bases). Germline V gene lookup returns CDR1 SNHLY and CDR2 FYNNEI. Trimming stripped 7 bases from V and 5 bases from J, with 12 bases between. The CDR3 loop spans 13 amino acids.

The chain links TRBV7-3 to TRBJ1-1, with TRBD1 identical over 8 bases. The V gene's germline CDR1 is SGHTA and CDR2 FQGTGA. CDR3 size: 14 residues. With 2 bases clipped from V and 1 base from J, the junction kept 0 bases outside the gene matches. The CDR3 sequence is CASSLQGANTEAFF. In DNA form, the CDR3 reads TGTGCCAGCAGCTTACAGGGGGCGAACACTGAAGCTTTCTTT.

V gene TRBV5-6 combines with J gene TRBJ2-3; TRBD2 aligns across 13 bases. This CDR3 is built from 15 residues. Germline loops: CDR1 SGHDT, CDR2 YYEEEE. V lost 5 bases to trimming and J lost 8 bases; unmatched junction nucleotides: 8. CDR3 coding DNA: TGTGCCAGCAGTGGAGGACTAGCGGGAGTGAGTACGCAGTATTTT. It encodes CASSGGLAGVSTQYF.

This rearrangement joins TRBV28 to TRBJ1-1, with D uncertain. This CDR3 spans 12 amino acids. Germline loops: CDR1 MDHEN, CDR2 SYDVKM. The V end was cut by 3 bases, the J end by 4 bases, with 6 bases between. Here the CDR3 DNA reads TGTGCCAGCAGTTTTCGAGGCACTGAAGCTTTCTTT. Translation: CASSFRGTEAFF.

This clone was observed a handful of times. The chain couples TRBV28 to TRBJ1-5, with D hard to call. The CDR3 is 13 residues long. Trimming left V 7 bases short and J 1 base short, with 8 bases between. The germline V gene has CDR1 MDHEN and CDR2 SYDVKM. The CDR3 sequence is CASNLGSNQPQHF. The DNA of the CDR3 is TGTGCCAGCAATCTCGGGAGCAATCAGCCCCAGCATTTT.

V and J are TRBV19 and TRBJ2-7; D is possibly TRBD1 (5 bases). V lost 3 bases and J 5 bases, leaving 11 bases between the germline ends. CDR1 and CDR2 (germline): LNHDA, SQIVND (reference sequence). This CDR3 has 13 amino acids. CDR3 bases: TGTGCCAGTAGTATGTTCAGGGCCCACGAGCAGTACTTC. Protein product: CASSMFRAHEQYF.

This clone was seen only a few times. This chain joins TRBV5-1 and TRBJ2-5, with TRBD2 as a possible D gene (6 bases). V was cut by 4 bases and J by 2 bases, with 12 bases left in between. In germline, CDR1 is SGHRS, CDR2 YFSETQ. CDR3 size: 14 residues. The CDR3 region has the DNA TGCGCCAGCAGCGGGGGGACGAGACAAGAGACCCAGTACTTC. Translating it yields CASSGGTRQETQYF. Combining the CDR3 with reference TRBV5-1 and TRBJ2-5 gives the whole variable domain KAGVTQTPRYLIKTRGQQVTLSCSPISGHRSVSWYQQTPGQGLQFLFEYFSETQRNKGNFPGRFSGRQFSNSRSEMNVSTLELGDSALYLCASSGGTRQETQYFGPGTRLLVL.

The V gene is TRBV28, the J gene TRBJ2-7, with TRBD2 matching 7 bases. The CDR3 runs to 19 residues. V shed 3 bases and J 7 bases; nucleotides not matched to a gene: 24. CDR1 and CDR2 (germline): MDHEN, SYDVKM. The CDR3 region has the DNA TGTGCCAGCAGTTTGAGGGGTCAGTTTCTACTAAGTTCGGGAGGTGAGCAGTACTTC. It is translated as CASSLRGQFLLSSGGEQYF.

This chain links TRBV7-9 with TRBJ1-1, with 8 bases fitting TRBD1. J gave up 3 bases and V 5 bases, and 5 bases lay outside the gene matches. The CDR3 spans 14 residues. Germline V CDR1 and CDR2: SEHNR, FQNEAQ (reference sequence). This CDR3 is CASSTDRGYTEAFF. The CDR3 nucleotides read TGTGCCAGCAGCACCGACAGGGGATACACTGAAGCTTTCTTT. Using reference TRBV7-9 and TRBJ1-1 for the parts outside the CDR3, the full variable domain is DTGVSQNPRHKITKRGQNVTFRCDPISEHNRLYWYRQTLGQGPEFLTYFQNEAQLEKSRLLSDRFSAERPKGSFSTLEIQRTEQGDSAMYLCASSTDRGYTEAFFGQGTRLTVV.

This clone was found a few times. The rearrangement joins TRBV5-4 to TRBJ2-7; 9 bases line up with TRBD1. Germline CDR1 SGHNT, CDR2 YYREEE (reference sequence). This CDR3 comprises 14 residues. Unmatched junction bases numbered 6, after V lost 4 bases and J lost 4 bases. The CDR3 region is CASSQGQGTYEQYF. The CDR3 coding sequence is TGTGCCAGCAGCCAGGGACAGGGAACGTACGAGCAGTACTTC.

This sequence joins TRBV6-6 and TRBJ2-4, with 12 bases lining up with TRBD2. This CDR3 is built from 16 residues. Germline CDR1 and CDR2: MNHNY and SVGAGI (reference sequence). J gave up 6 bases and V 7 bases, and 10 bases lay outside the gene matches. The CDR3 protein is CASTHPLAGGVNIQYF. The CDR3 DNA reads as TGTGCCAGCACTCACCCTCTAGCGGGGGGGGTAAACATTCAGTACTTC.

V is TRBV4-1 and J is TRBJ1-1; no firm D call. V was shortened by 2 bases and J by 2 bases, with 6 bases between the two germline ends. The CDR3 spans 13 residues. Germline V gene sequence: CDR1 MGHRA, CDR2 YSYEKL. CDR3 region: CASSQWRNTEAFF. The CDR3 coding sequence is TGCGCCAGCAGCCAATGGAGAAACACTGAAGCTTTCTTT.

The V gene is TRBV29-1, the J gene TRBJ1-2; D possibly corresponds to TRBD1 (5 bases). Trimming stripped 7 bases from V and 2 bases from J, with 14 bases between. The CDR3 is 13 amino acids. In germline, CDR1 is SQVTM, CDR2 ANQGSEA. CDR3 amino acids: CSASTGQNYGYTF. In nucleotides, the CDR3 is TGCAGCGCCTCCACCGGACAAAACTATGGCTACACCTTC.

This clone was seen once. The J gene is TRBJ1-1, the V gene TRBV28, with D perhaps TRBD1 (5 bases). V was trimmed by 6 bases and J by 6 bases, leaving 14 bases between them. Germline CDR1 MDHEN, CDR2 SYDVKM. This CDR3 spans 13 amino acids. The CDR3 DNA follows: TGTGCCAGCAGCATCGGGACTCAAGCTGAAGCTTTCTTT. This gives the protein CASSIGTQAEAFF.

DNA for the CDR3: TGTGCCAGCAGTGTGACGGGAGGGCCTGGATACGAGCAGTACTTC. Translated: CASSVTGGPGYEQYF. This rearrangement joins TRBV2 to TRBJ2-7; TRBD2 matches at 8 bases. Germline CDR1 SNHLY, CDR2 FYNNEI. The CDR3 loop spans 15 amino acids. Trimming removed 4 bases from V and 4 bases from J; junction bases left unmatched: 9.

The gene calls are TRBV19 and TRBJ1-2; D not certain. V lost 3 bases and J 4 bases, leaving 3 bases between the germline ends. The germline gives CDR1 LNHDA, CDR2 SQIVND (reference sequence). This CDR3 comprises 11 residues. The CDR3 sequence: CASSMLYGYTF. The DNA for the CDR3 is TGTGCCAGTAGTATGCTCTATGGCTACACCTTC.

The DNA for the CDR3 is TGTGCCAGCAGCTTAGACCCGGGGGGCGCCCTCTATGGCTACACCTTC. Protein product: CASSLDPGGALYGYTF. The chain couples TRBV11-3 to TRBJ1-2, with a possible D match to TRBD1 (6 bases). Deletions cut 0 bases from V and 4 bases from J, with 15 bases between. Germline loops: CDR1 SGHNT, CDR2 YENEEA. This CDR3 is 16 amino acids long.

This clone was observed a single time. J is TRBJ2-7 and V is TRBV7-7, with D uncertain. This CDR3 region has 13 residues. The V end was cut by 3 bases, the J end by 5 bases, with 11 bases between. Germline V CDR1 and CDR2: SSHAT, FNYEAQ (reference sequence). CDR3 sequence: CASSLRLTHEQYF. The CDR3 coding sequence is TGTGCCAGCAGCTTGAGACTCACCCACGAGCAGTACTTC.

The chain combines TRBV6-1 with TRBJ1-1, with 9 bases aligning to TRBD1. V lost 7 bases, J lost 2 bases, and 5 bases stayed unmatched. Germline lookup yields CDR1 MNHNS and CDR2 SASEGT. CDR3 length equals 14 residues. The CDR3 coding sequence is TGTGCCAGCAACTTGGGACAGGGAAACACTGAAGCTTTCTTT. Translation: CASNLGQGNTEAFF.